The rows below give T cell receptor beta chains drawn from one sample of a study of CD8 T cell repertoires and HIV-1 epitope variants. Data came from immunoSEQ multiplex PCR; TCRdb stores just in-frame clones and leaves some out. Here the sample spans around 5,500 clones, about 60% being singletons. What these receptors recognize is not known. Sample: cultured CD8+ T cells derived from PBMCs. Receptors were obtained from a male donor with HIV. CDR3s include the opening cysteine and the closing phenylalanine or tryptophan. D genes are given only for firm matches. Size values are once, few and many counts, or a class for expanded clones, and some rows have none.

abundance	v_gene	j_gene	d_gene	CDR3nt	CDR3aa
few	TRBV5-4	TRBJ1-2	TRBD1	TGTGCCAGCAGCTCGGAACAGGGGGACCCTAGAGGCTACACCTTC	CASSSEQGDPRGYTF
.	TRBV28	TRBJ2-7	.	TGTGCCAGCAGTTTCAATAGCGAGTTACAGGGCGAGCAGTACTTC	CASSFNSELQGEQYF
.	TRBV13	TRBJ2-3	.	TGTGCCAGTCTGGGCGGGGGCGTCACAGATACGCAGTATTTT	CASLGGGVTDTQYF
few	TRBV11-2	TRBJ1-1	.	TGTGCCAGCAGCTTATGGAACACTGAAGCTTTCTTT	CASSLWNTEAFF
.	TRBV4-3	TRBJ2-7	TRBD2	TGCGCCAGCAGCCAAGCAGCGGGGGTCTACGAGCAGTACTTC	CASSQAAGVYEQYF
.	TRBV4-3	TRBJ1-2	.	TGCGCCAGCAGCCAAGAGCTCGGATCTAACTATGGCTACACCTTC	CASSQELGSNYGYTF
few	TRBV9	TRBJ1-4	.	TGTGCCAGCAGCTCCCCTCGGGGGGGCTTCGATAATGAAAAACTGTTTTTT	CASSSPRGGFDNEKLFF
.	TRBV2	TRBJ2-1	TRBD1	TGTGCCAGCAGACTAACAGGGGACTACAATGAGCAGTTCTTC	CASRLTGDYNEQFF
.	TRBV30	TRBJ2-7	.	TGTGCCTGGAGTGGAAACCCCGATACCTACGAGCAGTACTTC	CAWSGNPDTYEQYF
few	TRBV29-1	TRBJ1-1	.	TGCAGCGTTGCTTCTTGGGGGTTCAACACTGAAGCTTTCTTT	CSVASWGFNTEAFF
.	TRBV5-1	TRBJ1-1	.	TGCGCCAGCAGATTTGGGGGAGGGAACACTGAAGCTTTCTTT	CASRFGGGNTEAFF
few	TRBV5-1	TRBJ2-1	TRBD2	TGCGCCAGCAGCTTGGCGGGACTAGGGGGCAATGAGCAGTTCTTC	CASSLAGLGGNEQFF
once	TRBV2	TRBJ2-2	.	TGTGCCAGCAGTGATCAAGCGGAGGCGGACACCGGGGAGCTGTTTTTT	CASSDQAEADTGELFF
.	TRBV5-4	TRBJ1-5	.	TGTGCCAGCAGCTCGACAGAAGATAGCAATCAGCCCCAGCATTTT	CASSSTEDSNQPQHF
.	TRBV11-2	TRBJ2-3	.	TGTGCCAGCAGGGGGGGCACAGATACGCAGTATTTT	CASRGGTDTQYF